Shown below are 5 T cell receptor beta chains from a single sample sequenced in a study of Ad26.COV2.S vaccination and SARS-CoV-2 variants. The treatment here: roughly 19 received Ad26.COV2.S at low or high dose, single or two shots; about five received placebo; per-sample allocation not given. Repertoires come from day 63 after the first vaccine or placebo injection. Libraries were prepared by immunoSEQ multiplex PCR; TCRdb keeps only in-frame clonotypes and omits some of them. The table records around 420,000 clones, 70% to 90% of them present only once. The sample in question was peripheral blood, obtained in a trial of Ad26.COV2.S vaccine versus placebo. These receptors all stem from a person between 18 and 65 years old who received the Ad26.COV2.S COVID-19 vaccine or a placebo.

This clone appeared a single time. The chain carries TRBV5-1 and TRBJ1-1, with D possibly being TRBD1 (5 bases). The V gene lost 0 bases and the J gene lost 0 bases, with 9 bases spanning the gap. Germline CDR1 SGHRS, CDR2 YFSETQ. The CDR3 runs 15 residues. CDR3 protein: CASSLVGGLNTEAFF. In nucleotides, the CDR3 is TGCGCCAGCAGCTTGGTTGGGGGACTGAACACTGAAGCTTTCTTT.

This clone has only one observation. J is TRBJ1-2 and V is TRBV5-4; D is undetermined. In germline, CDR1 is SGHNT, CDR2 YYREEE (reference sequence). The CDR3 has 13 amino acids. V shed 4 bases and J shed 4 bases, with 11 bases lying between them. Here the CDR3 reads CASSPDKAYGYTF. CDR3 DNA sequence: TGTGCCAGCAGCCCCGACAAAGCCTATGGCTACACCTTC. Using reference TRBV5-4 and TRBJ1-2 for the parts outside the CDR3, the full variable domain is ETGVTQSPTHLIKTRGQQVTLRCSSQSGHNTVSWYQQALGQGPQFIFQYYREEENGRGNFPPRFSGLQFPNYSSELNVNALELDDSALYLCASSPDKAYGYTFGSGTRLTVV.

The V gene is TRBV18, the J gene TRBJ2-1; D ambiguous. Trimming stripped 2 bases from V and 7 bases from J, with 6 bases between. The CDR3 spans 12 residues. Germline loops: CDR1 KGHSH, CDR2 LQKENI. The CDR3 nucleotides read TGTGCCAGCTCACCAAACGGGAATGAGCAGTTCTTC. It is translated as CASSPNGNEQFF.

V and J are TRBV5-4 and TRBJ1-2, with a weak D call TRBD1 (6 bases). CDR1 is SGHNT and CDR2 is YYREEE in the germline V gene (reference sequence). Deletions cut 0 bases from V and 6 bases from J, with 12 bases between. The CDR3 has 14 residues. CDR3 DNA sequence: TGTGCCAGCAGCTTGGGTCGGCCAGGGGATGGCTACACCTTC. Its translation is CASSLGRPGDGYTF.

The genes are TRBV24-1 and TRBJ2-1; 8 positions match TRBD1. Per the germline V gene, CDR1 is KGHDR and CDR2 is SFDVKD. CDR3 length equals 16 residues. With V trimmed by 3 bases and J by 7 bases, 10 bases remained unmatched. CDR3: CATSDLDRASRNEQFF. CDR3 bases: TGTGCCACCAGTGATCTGGACAGGGCATCACGGAATGAGCAGTTCTTC.